The present TCR beta chain was sequenced within a study of blood T cells in healthy people across ages. This CDR3 region has 15 residues. The ends were cut back, 1 base at V and 5 bases at J, with 12 bases in the middle. Germline-derived CDR1 and CDR2 are SGHVS and FNYEAQ. Through a sample-barcoded 5' primer and a J-beta primer mix, a second PCR was run for 7 to 11 cycles. TCRdb fed the 5' RACE reads into MiXCR, producing one record per CDR3 protein. The sample records around 990,000 distinct CDR3 sequences, roughly two fifths being singletons. This TCR was sampled from a man younger than 35 in good health. This rearrangement joins TRBV7-6 to TRBJ2-1; D not certain. The sequenced material came from blood. In DNA form, the CDR3 reads TGTGCCAGCAGCTTAGGGAGCCGTGTTGACAATGAGCAGTTCTTC. It specifies CASSLGSRVDNEQFF.